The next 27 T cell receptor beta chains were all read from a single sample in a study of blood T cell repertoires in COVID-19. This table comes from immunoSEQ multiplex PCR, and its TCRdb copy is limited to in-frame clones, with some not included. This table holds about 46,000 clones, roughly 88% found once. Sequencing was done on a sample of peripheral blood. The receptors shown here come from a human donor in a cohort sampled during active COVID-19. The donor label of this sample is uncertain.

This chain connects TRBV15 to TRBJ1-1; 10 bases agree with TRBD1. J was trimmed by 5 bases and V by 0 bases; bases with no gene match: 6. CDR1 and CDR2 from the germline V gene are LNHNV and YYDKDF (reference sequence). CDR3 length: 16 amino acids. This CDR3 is CATSREPGQGGTEAFF. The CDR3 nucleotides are TGTGCCACCAGCAGAGAGCCCGGACAGGGGGGTACTGAAGCTTTCTTT.

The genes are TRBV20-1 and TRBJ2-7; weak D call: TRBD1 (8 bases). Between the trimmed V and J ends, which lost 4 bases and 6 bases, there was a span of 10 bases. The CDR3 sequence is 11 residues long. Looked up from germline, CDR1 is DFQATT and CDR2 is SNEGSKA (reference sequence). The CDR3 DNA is TGCAGTGCTAACAGGGGGGGCGAGCAGTACTTC. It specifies CSANRGGEQYF.

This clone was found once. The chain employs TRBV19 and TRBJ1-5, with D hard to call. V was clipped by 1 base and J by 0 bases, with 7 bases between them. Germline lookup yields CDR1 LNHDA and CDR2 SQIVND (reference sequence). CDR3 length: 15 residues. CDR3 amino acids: CASSIVPYSNQPQHF. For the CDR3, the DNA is TGTGCCAGTAGTATAGTCCCGTATAGCAATCAGCCCCAGCATTTT. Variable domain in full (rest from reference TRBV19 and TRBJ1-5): DGGITQSPKYLFRKEGQNVTLSCEQNLNHDAMYWYRQDPGQGLRLIYYSQIVNDFQKGDIAEGYSVSREKKESFPLTVTSAQKNPTAFYLCASSIVPYSNQPQHFGDGTRLSIL.

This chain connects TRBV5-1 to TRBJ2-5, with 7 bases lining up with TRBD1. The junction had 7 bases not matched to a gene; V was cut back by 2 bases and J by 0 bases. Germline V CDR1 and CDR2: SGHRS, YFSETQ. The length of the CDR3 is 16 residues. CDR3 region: CASSFTTGPYQETQYF. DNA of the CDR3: TGCGCCAGCAGCTTTACGACAGGGCCTTACCAAGAGACCCAGTACTTC.

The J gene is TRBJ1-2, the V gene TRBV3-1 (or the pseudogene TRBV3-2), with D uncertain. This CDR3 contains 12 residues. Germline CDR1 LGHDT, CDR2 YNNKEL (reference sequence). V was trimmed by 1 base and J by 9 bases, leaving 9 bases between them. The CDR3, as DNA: TGTGCCAGCAGCCAAGCGATGCGAAGCTACACCTTC. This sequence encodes CASSQAMRSYTF.

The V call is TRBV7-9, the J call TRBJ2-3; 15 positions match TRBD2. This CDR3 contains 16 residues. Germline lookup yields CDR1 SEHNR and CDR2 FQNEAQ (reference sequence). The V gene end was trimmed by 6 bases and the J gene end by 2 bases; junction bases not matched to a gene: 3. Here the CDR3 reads CASRGTSGGTTDTQYF. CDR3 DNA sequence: TGTGCCAGCAGGGGGACTAGCGGGGGGACCACAGATACGCAGTATTTT. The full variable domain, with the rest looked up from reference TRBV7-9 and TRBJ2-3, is DTGVSQNPRHKITKRGQNVTFRCDPISEHNRLYWYRQTLGQGPEFLTYFQNEAQLEKSRLLSDRFSAERPKGSFSTLEIQRTEQGDSAMYLCASRGTSGGTTDTQYFGPGTRLTVL.

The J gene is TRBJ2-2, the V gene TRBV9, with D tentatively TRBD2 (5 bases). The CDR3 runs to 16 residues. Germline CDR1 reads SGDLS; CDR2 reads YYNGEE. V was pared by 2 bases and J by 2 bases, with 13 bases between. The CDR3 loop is CASSVRGSPNTGELFF. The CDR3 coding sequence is TGTGCCAGCAGCGTTCGGGGTTCCCCAAACACCGGGGAGCTGTTTTTT.

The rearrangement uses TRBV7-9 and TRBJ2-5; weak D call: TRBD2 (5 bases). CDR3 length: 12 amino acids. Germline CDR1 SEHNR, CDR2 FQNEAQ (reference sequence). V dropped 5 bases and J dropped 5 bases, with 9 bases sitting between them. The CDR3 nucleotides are TGTGCCAGCAGCCCGGGATCGGAGACCCAGTACTTC. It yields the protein CASSPGSETQYF.

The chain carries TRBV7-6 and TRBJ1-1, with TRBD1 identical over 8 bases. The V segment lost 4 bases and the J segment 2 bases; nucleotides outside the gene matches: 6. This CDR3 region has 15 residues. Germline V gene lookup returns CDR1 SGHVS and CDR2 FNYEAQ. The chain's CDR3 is CASSSQGQANTEAFF. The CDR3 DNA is TGTGCCAGCAGCTCCCAGGGACAGGCCAACACTGAAGCTTTCTTT.

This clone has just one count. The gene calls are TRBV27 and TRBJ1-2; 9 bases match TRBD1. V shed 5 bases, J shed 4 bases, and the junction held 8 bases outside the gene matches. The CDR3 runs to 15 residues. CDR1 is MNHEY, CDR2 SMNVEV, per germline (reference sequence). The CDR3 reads CASSPKGQGTYGYTF. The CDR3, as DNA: TGTGCCAGCAGTCCAAAGGGACAGGGCACCTATGGCTACACCTTC.

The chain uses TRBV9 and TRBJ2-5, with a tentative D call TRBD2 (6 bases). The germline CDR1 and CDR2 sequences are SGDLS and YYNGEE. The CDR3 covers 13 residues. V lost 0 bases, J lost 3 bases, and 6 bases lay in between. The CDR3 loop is CASSVGGEETQYF. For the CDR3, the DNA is TGTGCCAGCAGCGTAGGGGGGGAAGAGACCCAGTACTTC.

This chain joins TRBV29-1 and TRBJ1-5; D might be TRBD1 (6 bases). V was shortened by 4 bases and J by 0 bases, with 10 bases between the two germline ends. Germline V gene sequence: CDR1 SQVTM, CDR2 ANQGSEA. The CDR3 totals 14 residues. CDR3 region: CSVADRYSNQPQHF. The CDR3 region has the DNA TGCAGCGTTGCTGACAGGTATAGCAATCAGCCCCAGCATTTT.

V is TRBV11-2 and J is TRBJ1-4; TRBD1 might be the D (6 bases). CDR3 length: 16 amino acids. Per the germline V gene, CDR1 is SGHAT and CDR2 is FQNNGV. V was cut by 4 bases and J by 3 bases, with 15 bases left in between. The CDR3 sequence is CASSSTGTTSNEKLFF. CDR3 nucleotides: TGTGCCAGCAGCTCAACCGGGACAACGTCTAATGAAAAACTGTTTTTT.

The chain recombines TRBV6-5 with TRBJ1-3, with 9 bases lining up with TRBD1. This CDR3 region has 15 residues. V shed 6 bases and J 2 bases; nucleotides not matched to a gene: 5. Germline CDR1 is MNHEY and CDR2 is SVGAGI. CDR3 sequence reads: CASSSGTGTGNTIYF. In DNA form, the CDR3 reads TGTGCCAGCAGCTCCGGGACAGGGACTGGAAACACCATATATTTT.

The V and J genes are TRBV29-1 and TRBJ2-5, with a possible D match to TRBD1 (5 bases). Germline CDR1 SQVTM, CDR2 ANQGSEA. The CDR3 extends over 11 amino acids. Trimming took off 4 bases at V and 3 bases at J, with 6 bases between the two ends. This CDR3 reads CSVGQKETQYF. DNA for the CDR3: TGCAGCGTTGGACAGAAAGAGACCCAGTACTTC.

The CDR3 protein is CASRTGQGLPGNTIYF. CDR3 bases: TGTGCCAGTAGGACGGGACAGGGGCTCCCTGGAAACACCATATATTTT. This rearrangement joins TRBV19 to TRBJ1-3, with 10 bases fitting TRBD1. V lost 6 bases, J lost 2 bases, and 7 bases stayed unmatched. The CDR3 contains 16 residues. Germline V gene lookup returns CDR1 LNHDA and CDR2 SQIVND (reference sequence).

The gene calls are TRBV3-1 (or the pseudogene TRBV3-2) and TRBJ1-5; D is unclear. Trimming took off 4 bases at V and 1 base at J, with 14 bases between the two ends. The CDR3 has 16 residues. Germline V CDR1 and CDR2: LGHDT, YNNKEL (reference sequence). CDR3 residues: CASSPGPRGSNQPQHF. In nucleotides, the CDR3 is TGTGCCAGCAGCCCCGGACCACGGGGAAGCAATCAGCCCCAGCATTTT.

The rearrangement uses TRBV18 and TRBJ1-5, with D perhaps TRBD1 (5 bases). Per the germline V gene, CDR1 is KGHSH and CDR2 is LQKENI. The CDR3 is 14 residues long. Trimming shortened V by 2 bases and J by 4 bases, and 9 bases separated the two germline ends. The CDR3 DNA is TGTGCCAGCTCACCATCGGGGGGAAATCAGCCCCAGCATTTT. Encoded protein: CASSPSGGNQPQHF.

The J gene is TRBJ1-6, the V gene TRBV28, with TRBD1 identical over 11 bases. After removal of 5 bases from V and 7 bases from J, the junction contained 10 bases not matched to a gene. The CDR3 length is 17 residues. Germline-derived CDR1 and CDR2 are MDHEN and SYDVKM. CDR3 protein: CASSTLDRGLKNSPLHF. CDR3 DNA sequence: TGTGCCAGCAGTACCCTGGACAGGGGGCTAAAAAATTCACCCCTCCACTTT.

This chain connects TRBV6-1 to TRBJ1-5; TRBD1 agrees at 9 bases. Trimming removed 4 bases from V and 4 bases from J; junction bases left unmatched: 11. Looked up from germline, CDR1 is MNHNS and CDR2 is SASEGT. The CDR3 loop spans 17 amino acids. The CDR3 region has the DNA TGTGCCAGCAGTGCCGACCGGACAGGGGCAAGAAATCAGCCCCAGCATTTT. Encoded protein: CASSADRTGARNQPQHF.

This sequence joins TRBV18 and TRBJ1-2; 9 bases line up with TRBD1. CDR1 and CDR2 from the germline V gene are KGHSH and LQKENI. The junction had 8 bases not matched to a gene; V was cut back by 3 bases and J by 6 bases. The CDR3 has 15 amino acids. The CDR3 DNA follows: TGTGCCAGCTCACCCCGGGACAGGGTTCGGGATGGCTACACCTTC. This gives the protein CASSPRDRVRDGYTF.

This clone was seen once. CDR3 DNA sequence: TGTGCCAGCAGCTTAGAGCGGGAGACCCAGTACTTC. It encodes CASSLERETQYF. The rearrangement links TRBV7-8 to TRBJ2-5, with a weak D call TRBD2 (5 bases). The CDR3 length is 12 residues. Germline V gives CDR1 SGHVS, CDR2 FQNEAQ. V was cut by 1 base and J by 5 bases, with 5 bases left in between. The variable domain in full, with the rest retrieved from reference TRBV7-8 and TRBJ2-5, is GAGVSQSPRYKVAKRGQDVALRCDPISGHVSLFWYQQALGQGPEFLTYFQNEAQLDKSGLPSDRFFAERPEGSVSTLKIQRTQQEDSAVYLCASSLERETQYFGPGTRLLVL.

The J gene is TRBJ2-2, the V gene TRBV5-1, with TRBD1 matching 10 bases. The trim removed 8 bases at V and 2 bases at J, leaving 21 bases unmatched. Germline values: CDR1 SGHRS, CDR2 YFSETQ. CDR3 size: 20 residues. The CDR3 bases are TGCGCCAGTTGCAATGGGGACAGGGGCCACTACCGACTTAACACCGGGGAGCTGTTTTTT. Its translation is CASCNGDRGHYRLNTGELFF.

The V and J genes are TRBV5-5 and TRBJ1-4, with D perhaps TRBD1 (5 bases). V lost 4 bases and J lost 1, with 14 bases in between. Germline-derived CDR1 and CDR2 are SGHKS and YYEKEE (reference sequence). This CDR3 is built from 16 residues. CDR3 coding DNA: TGTGCCAGCAGCCTGAACCAGGGCGGAACTAATGAAAAACTGTTTTTT. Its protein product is CASSLNQGGTNEKLFF.

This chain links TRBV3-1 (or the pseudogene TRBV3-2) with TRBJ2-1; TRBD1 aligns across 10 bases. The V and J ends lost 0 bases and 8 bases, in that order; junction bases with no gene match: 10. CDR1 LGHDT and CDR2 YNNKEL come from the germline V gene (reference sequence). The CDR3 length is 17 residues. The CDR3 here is CASSQDSGWDRGDEQFF. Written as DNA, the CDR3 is TGTGCCAGCAGCCAAGATTCCGGTTGGGACAGGGGCGATGAGCAGTTCTTC.

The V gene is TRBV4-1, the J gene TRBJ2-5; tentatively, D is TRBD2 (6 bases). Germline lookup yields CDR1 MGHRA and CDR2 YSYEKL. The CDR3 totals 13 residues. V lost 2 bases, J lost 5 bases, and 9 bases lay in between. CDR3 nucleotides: TGCGCCAGCAGCCAATGGGGGAGGGAGACCCAGTACTTC. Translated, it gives CASSQWGRETQYF.

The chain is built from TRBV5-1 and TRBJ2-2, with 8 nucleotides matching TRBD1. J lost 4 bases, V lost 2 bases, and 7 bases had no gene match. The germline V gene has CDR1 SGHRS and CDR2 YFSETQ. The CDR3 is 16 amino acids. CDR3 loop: CASSLKGQVGTGELFF. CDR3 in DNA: TGCGCCAGCAGCTTAAAGGGACAGGTCGGCACCGGGGAGCTGTTTTTT.